The clone carrying this T cell receptor (beta chain) occurred many times. What it binds is not known. The sample comes from a study of identical twins. The study's findings and limits: Part of the zero-insertion signal could reflect confounding by invariant MAIT and iNKT cells.

Germline lookup yields CDR1 MDHEN and CDR2 SYDVKM. The CDR3 loop spans 16 amino acids. V was cut by 6 bases and J by 1 base, with 18 bases left in between. TCRdb processed the 5' RACE reads anew with MiXCR; each CDR3 protein has one entry. The table records under 900,000 distinct CDR3 sequences, roughly 12% of them present only once. This sample was also put to use in a study of yellow fever vaccine responses in identical twins.

Sequencing used PBMCs. V and J are TRBV28 and TRBJ1-1; D not resolved. The TCR was taken from a woman aged 18-35 years in good health. This chain's CDR3 is CASRTSKAIRNTEAFF. The CDR3 DNA reads TGTGCCAGCAGAACTAGTAAAGCAATACGGAACACTGAAGCTTTCTTT.